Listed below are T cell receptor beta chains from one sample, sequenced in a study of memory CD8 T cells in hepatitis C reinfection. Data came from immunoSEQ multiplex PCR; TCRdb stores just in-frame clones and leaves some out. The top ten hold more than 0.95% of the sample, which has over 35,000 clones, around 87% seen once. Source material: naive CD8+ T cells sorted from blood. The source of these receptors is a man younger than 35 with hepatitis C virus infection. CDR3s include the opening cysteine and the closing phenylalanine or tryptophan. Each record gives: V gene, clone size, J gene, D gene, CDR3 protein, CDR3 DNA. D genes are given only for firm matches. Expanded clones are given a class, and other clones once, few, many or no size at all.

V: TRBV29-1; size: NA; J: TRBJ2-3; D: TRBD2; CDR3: CSVEASGGATDTQYF; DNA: TGCAGCGTTGAAGCTAGCGGGGGGGCAACAGATACGCAGTATTTT
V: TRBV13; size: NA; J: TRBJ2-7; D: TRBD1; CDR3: CASSLETLRDRGTYEQYF; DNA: TGTGCCAGCAGCTTAGAGACCCTCCGGGACAGGGGGACCTACGAGCAGTACTTC
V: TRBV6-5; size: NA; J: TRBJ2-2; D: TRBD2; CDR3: CASSYTGGDTGELFF; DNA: TGTGCCAGCAGTTACACGGGAGGGGACACCGGGGAGCTGTTTTTT
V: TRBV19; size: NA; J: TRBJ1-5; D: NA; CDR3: CASNNREWNQPQHF; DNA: TGTGCCAGTAATAACAGAGAGTGGAATCAGCCCCAGCATTTT
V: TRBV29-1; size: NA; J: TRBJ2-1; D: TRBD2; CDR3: CSVEGTSGSNEQFF; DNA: TGCAGCGTTGAAGGGACTAGCGGGAGCAATGAGCAGTTCTTC
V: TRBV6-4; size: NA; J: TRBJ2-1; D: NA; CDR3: CASSDSLSSYNEQFF; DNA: TGTGCCAGCAGTGACTCTCTAAGCTCCTACAATGAGCAGTTCTTC
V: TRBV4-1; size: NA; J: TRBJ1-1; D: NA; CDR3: CASSQNPGAPEAFF; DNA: TGCGCCAGCAGCCAGAATCCAGGGGCGCCTGAAGCTTTCTTT
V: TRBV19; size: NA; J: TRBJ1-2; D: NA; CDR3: CASMVGVGNYGYTF; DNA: TGTGCCAGTATGGTAGGGGTTGGAAACTATGGCTACACCTTC
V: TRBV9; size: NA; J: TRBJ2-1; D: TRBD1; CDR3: CASSADRGPYNEQFF; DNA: TGTGCCAGCAGCGCGGACAGGGGGCCCTACAATGAGCAGTTCTTC
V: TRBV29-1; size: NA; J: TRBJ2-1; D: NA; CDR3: CSVLVTEISNEQFF; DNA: TGCAGCGTTTTAGTGACAGAGATTAGCAATGAGCAGTTCTTC
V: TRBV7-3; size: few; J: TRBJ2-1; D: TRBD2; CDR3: CASSTSGGYNEQFF; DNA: TGTGCCAGTAGCACTAGCGGGGGTTACAATGAGCAGTTCTTC
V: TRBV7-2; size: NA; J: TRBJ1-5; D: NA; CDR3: CASSLDASFGLPQHF; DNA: TGTGCCAGCAGCTTAGATGCGAGTTTTGGGCTTCCCCAGCATTTT
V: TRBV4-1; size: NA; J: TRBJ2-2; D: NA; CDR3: CASSTGQNTGELFF; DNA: TGCGCCAGCAGCACAGGACAGAACACCGGGGAGCTGTTTTTT
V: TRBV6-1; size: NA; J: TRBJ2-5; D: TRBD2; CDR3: CASRGLAGPQETQYF; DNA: TGTGCCAGCAGGGGACTAGCGGGACCGCAAGAGACCCAGTACTTC
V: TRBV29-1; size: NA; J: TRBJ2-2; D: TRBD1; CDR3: CSAPGGTGELFF; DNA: TGCAGCGCACCAGGGGGCACCGGGGAGCTGTTTTTT
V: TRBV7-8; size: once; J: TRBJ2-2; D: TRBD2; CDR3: CASSAYDASGRDTGELFF; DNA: TGTGCCAGCAGCGCCTACGACGCGAGCGGGAGGGACACCGGGGAGCTGTTTTTT
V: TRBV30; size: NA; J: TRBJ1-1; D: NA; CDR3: CAWGNTGFPEAFF; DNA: TGTGCCTGGGGCAACACGGGGTTCCCTGAAGCTTTCTTT
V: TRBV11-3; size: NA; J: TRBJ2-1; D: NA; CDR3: CASSPGVGGNEQFF; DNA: TGTGCCAGCAGCCCCGGAGTGGGGGGCAATGAGCAGTTCTTC
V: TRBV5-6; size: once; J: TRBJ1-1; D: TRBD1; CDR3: CASKTGPNTEAFF; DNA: TGTGCCAGCAAGACAGGGCCGAACACTGAAGCTTTCTTT
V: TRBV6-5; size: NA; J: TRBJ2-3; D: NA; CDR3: CASSYSTWGRDTQYF; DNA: TGTGCCAGCAGTTACTCTACATGGGGGCGAGATACGCAGTATTTT
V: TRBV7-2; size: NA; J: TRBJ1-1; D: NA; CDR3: CASSLTSGNTEAFF; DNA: TGTGCCAGCAGCTTAACCTCAGGGAACACTGAAGCTTTCTTT
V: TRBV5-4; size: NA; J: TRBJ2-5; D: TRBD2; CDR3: CASSLGGGETQYF; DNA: TGTGCCAGCAGCTTGGGGGGGGGTGAGACCCAGTACTTC
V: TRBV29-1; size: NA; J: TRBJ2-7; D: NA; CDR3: CSVEDPAGEQYF; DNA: TGCAGCGTTGAAGACCCCGCAGGGGAGCAGTACTTC
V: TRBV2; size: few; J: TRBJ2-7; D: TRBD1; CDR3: CASSDTGGSYEQYF; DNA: TGTGCCAGCAGTGATACAGGGGGCTCCTACGAGCAGTACTTC
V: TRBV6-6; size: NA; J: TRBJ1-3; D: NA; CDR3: CASSPLSSGNTIYF; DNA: TGTGCCAGCAGTCCCCTGAGCTCTGGAAACACCATATATTTT
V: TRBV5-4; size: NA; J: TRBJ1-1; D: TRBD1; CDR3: CASSPGTGGTEAFF; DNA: TGTGCCAGCAGCCCCGGGACAGGGGGCACTGAAGCTTTCTTT
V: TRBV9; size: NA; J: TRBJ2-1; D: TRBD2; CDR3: CASSPRSSGVSNEQFF; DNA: TGTGCCAGCAGCCCCCGTAGTAGCGGGGTTAGTAATGAGCAGTTCTTC
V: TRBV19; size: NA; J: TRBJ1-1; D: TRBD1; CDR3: CATQGVMNTEAFF; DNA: TGTGCCACCCAGGGGGTCATGAACACTGAAGCTTTCTTT
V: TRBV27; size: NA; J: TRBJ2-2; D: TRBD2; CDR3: CASAPGLEEPGELFF; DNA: TGTGCCAGCGCTCCGGGACTAGAGGAGCCCGGGGAGCTGTTTTTT
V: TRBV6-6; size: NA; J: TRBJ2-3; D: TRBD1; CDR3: CASSYSRGPGTDTQYF; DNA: TGTGCCAGCAGTTACTCGAGGGGGCCCGGGACAGATACGCAGTATTTT
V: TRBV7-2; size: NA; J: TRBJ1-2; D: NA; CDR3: CASSALGGNYGYTF; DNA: TGTGCCAGCAGCGCGCTCGGGGGTAACTATGGCTACACCTTC
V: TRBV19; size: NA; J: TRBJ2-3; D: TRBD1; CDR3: CASKTGSTDTQYF; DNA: TGTGCCAGCAAGACAGGGAGCACAGATACGCAGTATTTT
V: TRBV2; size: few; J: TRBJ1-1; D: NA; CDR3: CATGQGPEAFF; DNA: TGTGCCACCGGCCAGGGCCCTGAAGCTTTCTTT
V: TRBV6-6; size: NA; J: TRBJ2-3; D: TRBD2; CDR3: CASTLWASGYTDTQYF; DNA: TGTGCCAGCACCTTATGGGCTAGCGGATACACAGATACGCAGTATTTT
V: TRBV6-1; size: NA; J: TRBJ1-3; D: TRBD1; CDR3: CASSESQGVAGNTIYF; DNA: TGTGCCAGCAGTGAATCACAGGGGGTGGCTGGAAACACCATATATTTT
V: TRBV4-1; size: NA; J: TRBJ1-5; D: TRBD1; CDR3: CASSQGGTGDQPQHF; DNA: TGCGCCAGCAGCCAAGGAGGGACAGGGGATCAGCCCCAGCATTTT
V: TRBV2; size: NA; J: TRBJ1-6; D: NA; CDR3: CASSERGNPYNSPLHF; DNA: TGTGCCAGCAGTGAAAGGGGCAATCCGTATAATTCACCCCTCCACTTT
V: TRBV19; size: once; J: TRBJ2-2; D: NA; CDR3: CASTLGGRTTGELFF; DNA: TGTGCCAGTACTTTGGGGGGGCGCACCACCGGGGAGCTGTTTTTT
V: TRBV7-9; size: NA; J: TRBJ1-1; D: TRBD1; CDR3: CASSFPTGSGTEAFF; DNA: TGTGCCAGCAGCTTTCCGACAGGGAGTGGCACTGAAGCTTTCTTT
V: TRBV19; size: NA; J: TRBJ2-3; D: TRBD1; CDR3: CASSFTGAQPHSTDTQYF; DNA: TGTGCCAGTAGTTTCACAGGGGCACAACCCCACAGCACAGATACGCAGTATTTT
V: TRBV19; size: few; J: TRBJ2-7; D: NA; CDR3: CASSTRDNSYEQYF; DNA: TGTGCCAGTAGTACCAGGGACAACTCCTACGAGCAGTACTTC
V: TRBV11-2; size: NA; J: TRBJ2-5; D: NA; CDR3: CASSHGPAEYF; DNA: TGTGCCAGCAGCCATGGGCCCGCAGAGTACTTC
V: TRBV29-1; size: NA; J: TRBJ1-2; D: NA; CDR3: CSVEDLRRANYGYTF; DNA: TGCAGCGTTGAAGATCTCCGAAGAGCTAACTATGGCTACACCTTC
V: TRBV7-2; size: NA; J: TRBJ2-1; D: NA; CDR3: CASSLRAPTWGDEQFF; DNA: TGTGCCAGCAGCTTAAGGGCTCCTACCTGGGGCGATGAGCAGTTCTTC
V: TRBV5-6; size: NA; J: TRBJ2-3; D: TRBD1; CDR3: CASSGGTGSDTQYF; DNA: TGTGCCAGCAGCGGGGGGACAGGGTCGGATACGCAGTATTTT
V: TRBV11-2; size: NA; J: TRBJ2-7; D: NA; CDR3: CASSSPIGFSLGQYF; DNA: TGTGCCAGCAGCTCACCCATCGGGTTCTCATTGGGGCAGTACTTC
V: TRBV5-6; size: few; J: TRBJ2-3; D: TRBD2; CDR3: CASSVAGTSANTQYF; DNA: TGTGCCAGCAGCGTAGCCGGGACTAGCGCCAATACGCAGTATTTT
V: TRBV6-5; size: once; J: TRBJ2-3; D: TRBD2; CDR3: CASSPGGVEADTQYF; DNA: TGTGCCAGCAGCCCGGGGGGGGTAGAAGCAGATACGCAGTATTTT
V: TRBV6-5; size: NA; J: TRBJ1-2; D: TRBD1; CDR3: CASSYKGANGYTF; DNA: TGTGCCAGCAGTTACAAGGGGGCGAATGGCTACACCTTC
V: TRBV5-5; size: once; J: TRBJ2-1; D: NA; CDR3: CASSLLAPSASNEQFF; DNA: TGTGCCAGCAGCTTGCTAGCGCCTAGCGCTTCCAATGAGCAGTTCTTC
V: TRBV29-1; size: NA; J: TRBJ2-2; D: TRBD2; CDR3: CSVRGGGQRSTGELFF; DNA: TGCAGCGTTCGGGGGGGAGGACAGCGGTCCACCGGGGAGCTGTTTTTT
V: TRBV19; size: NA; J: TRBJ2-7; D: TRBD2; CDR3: CASSTGGWRELSYEQYF; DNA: TGTGCCAGTAGTACGGGGGGATGGCGGGAGCTATCCTACGAGCAGTACTTC
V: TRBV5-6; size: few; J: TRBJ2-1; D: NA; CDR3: CASSQDNYNEQFF; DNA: TGTGCCAGCAGCCAAGACAACTACAATGAGCAGTTCTTC
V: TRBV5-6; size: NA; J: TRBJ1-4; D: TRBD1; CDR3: CASSLASGTGDKSEKLFF; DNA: TGTGCCAGCAGCTTGGCGAGTGGGACAGGGGATAAAAGTGAAAAACTGTTTTTT
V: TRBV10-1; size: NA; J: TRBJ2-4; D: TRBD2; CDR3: CASSDRRGGPENIQYF; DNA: TGCGCCAGCAGTGACCGGCGGGGGGGGCCTGAAAACATTCAGTACTTC
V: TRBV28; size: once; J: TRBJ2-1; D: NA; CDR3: CASSSQGGGGNEQFF; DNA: TGTGCCAGCAGTTCGCAGGGAGGTGGGGGCAATGAGCAGTTCTTC
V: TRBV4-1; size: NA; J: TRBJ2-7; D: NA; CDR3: CASAHPTGNSYEQYF; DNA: TGCGCCAGCGCTCACCCGACCGGGAACTCCTACGAGCAGTACTTC